These T cell receptor beta chains were read from a single sample in a study of blood T cells in healthy people across ages. TCRdb recomputed calls from the 5' RACE reads with MiXCR, one row per CDR3 protein. Among about 1.6 million distinct CDR3 sequences listed, 34% were seen once. Sequencing was performed on blood. The receptors shown here come from a woman in her twenties or thirties in good health. Both conserved end residues are part of each CDR3. The D gene is left open where the match is weak. Only part of the rows carry a size: once, few, many, or a class if the clone is expanded.

d_gene	abundance	j_gene	v_gene	CDR3nt	CDR3aa
NA	few	TRBJ2-1	TRBV11-2	TGTGCCAGCAGCTTTATGAACTCTGAGCAGTTCTTC	CASSFMNSEQFF
NA	few	TRBJ1-2	TRBV27	TGTGCCAGCAGTTTATTCGGAGTCTCGGGCTACACCTTC	CASSLFGVSGYTF
TRBD1	few	TRBJ2-4	TRBV7-8	TGTGCCGGCAGCTTAGGGACAGGGGGGAACATTCAGTACTTC	CAGSLGTGGNIQYF
NA	NA	TRBJ2-2	TRBV12-5	TGTGCTAGTGGTCTGTGGCCCGGGGAGCTGTTTTTT	CASGLWPGELFF
NA	NA	TRBJ2-1	TRBV20-1	TGCAGTCCCCCAACGACCCAAGCGGCGACGAGGAATGAGCAGTTCTTC	CSPPTTQAATRNEQFF
NA	NA	TRBJ2-2	TRBV10-3	TGTGCCATCACTCCTGGGACAAAAACCGGGGAGATGTTTTTT	CAITPGTKTGEMFF
NA	NA	TRBJ1-1	TRBV4-1	TGCGCCAGCAGCCAGGCGACACGGTTGAACACTGAAGCTTTCTTT	CASSQATRLNTEAFF
NA	NA	TRBJ1-1	TRBV4-1	TGCGCCAGCAGCCGGGTCCTCCCTTTCGAGGAAGCTTTCTTT	CASSRVLPFEEAFF
NA	few	TRBJ2-5	TRBV29-1	TGCAGCATTGAATCTCCCGGGCCCCGTCCGGAGACCCAGTACTTC	CSIESPGPRPETQYF
TRBD2	NA	TRBJ2-5	TRBV28	TGTGCCAGCAGTACCCGACTAGCGGGGGGTTCTTGGGCCCAGTACTTC	CASSTRLAGGSWAQYF
NA	few	TRBJ2-3	TRBV5-1	TGCGCCAGCAGCGCCCAGGGAACTCAAACTAGCACAGATACGCAGTATTTT	CASSAQGTQTSTDTQYF